A single sample is the source of the 11 T cell receptor beta chains below, sequenced in a study of blood T cells in healthy people across ages. Primed by a sample-barcoded 5' primer and a J-beta primer mix, a second PCR proceeded for roughly 6 to 12 cycles. From the 5' RACE reads, TCRdb called clonotypes with MiXCR, one entry per CDR3 protein. The data contain 650,000 to 1,000,000 distinct CDR3 sequences, less than 60% of them singletons. Input material: blood. These receptors originate from a man aged 80 or over in good health.

This clonotype has ten or more counts. V usage is TRBV5-1 and J usage is TRBJ2-3, with D possibly being TRBD1 (5 bases). The V end was cut by 5 bases, the J end by 3 bases, with 16 bases between. Germline V gives CDR1 SGHRS, CDR2 YFSETQ. The CDR3 has 15 residues. CDR3 sequence (DNA): TGCGCCAGCAGGGACCAGAAAAAGGGGACAGATACGCAGTATTTT. Translating gives CASRDQKKGTDTQYF.

The CDR3 DNA is TGTGCCAGCACCTCAGGGGGCGCCTACGAGCAGTACTTC. Translated, it gives CASTSGGAYEQYF. The gene calls are TRBV2 and TRBJ2-7, with 8 bases lining up with TRBD1. Germline V gives CDR1 SNHLY, CDR2 FYNNEI. V trimming: 7 bases; J trimming: 2 bases; junction bases outside the gene matches: 4. This CDR3 is 13 amino acids long.

In its sample, this clonotype was seen many times. One junction end does not reproduce the germline sequence, and a read error may be involved. The chain recombines TRBV28 with TRBJ2-3; D possibly corresponds to TRBD2 (6 bases). The germline CDR1 and CDR2 sequences are MDHEN and SYDVKM. The CDR3 spans 15 residues. CDR3 sequence reads: CASSLAGEGTDTQYF. DNA of the CDR3: TGCGCCAGCAGCTTGGCCGGGGAGGGCACAGATACGCAGTATTTT.

The DNA of the CDR3 is TGTGCCAGCACCACATTCGGAGATACGCAGTATTTT. This gives the protein CASTTFGDTQYF. This sequence joins TRBV27 and TRBJ2-3; D gene unclear. CDR1 and CDR2 (germline): MNHEY, SMNVEV (reference sequence). Trimming removed 7 bases at V and 5 bases at J, with 10 bases between. The CDR3 sequence is 12 residues long.

This clonotype was detected only a few times. The chain uses TRBV3-1 and TRBJ2-7, with 9 bases fitting TRBD2. Per germline, CDR1 LGHDT and CDR2 YNNKEL (reference sequence). The CDR3 covers 14 residues. V was pared by 6 bases and J by 9 bases, with 12 bases of the junction left unmatched. CDR3 region: CASRSSGRLLGQYF. CDR3 DNA: TGTGCCAGCAGGTCGAGCGGGAGGCTATTGGGGCAGTACTTC.

This clonotype was recorded many times. The rearrangement links TRBV12-3 or TRBV12-4 to TRBJ1-1; TRBD1 might be the D (5 bases). This CDR3 comprises 15 residues. Trimming shortened V by 3 bases and J by 0 bases, and 11 bases separated the two germline ends. This CDR3 is CASSLGRGVNTEAFF. The CDR3 DNA sequence: TGTGCCAGCAGTTTGGGTCGGGGGGTGAACACTGAAGCTTTCTTT.

Only a few counts were recorded for this clonotype. The chain carries TRBV28 and TRBJ2-7; the D gene is possibly TRBD1 (6 bases). The CDR3 contains 13 residues. Looked up from germline, CDR1 is MDHEN and CDR2 is SYDVKM. Trimming stripped 8 bases from V and 1 base from J, with 12 bases between. As DNA, the CDR3 is TGTGCCAGCGAGGGGGACAAATCCTACGAGCAGTACTTC. Translation gives CASEGDKSYEQYF.

In its sample, this clonotype was seen once. The chain has TRBV5-5 and TRBJ2-1, with 11 bases that match TRBD1. This CDR3 has 15 amino acids. V gave up 3 bases and J gave up 6 bases; unmatched junction bases: 5. Germline CDR1 and CDR2: SGHKS and YYEKEE (reference sequence). DNA for the CDR3: TGTGCCAGCAGCTGGGGACAGGGGGGGGGCAATGAGCAGTTCTTC. It encodes CASSWGQGGGNEQFF.

The chain couples TRBV3-1 to TRBJ1-5; D may be TRBD1 (5 bases). The CDR3 extends over 15 amino acids. The V and J ends lost 1 base and 6 bases respectively, with 13 bases between them. Germline V gene lookup returns CDR1 LGHDT and CDR2 YNNKEL (reference sequence). The CDR3 spells CASSQAPGVGQPQHF. The CDR3 nucleotides are TGTGCCAGCAGCCAAGCCCCGGGGGTTGGTCAGCCCCAGCATTTT.

The chain links TRBV28 to TRBJ1-5, with no clear D. Germline CDR1 and CDR2: MDHEN and SYDVKM. This CDR3 region has 12 residues. V lost 6 bases and J lost 4, with 7 bases in between. This CDR3 is CASRSYNQPQHF. The CDR3, as DNA: TGTGCCAGCAGGAGCTATAATCAGCCCCAGCATTTT.

This clonotype was seen only once. Since a much larger clone is just one base distant, this may be a read error. The V call is TRBV5-1, the J call TRBJ1-1; 7 bases line up with TRBD1. J lost 4 bases, V lost 4 bases, and 7 bases had no gene match. Germline CDR1 reads SGHRS; CDR2 reads YFSETQ. This CDR3 has 14 residues. The CDR3 region has the DNA TGCGCCAGCAGCGTGGCCGCAGGGGGCACTGAAGCTTTCTTT. Protein sequence: CASSVAAGGTEAFF. The complete variable domain, with remaining parts taken from reference TRBV5-1 and TRBJ1-1, reads KAGVTQTPRYLIKTRGQQVTLSCSPISGHRSVSWYQQTPGQGLQFLFEYFSETQRNKGNFPGRFSGRQFSNSRSEMNVSTLELGDSALYLCASSVAAGGTEAFFGQGTRLTVV.